This T cell receptor (beta chain) emerged from a study of blood T cell repertoires in COVID-19. Looking at the study overall: Sites in the United States, Italy and Spain provided acute and convalescent COVID-19 samples.

V gave up 0 bases and J gave up 3 bases, with 13 bases separating them. Germline V gene data show CDR1 as GTSNPN and CDR2 as SVGIG (reference sequence). CDR3 length equals 15 residues. Authors' analysis steps: From reference gene primer amplification, estimates of nucleated cell counts were derived. Clones were sequenced by immunoSEQ multiplex PCR, and TCRdb holds only the in-frame ones, with some missing. The DNA was the basis for D and trimming; V, J and clone size are from that table. The sample has over 350,000 clones, more than 85% seen once. Sequencing used PBMCs or T cells enriched from blood (not recorded which). This chain connects TRBV30 to TRBJ2-3; no clear D. This clonotype was obtained from a woman between 40 and 55 years old who had been exposed to COVID-19. CDR3 in DNA: TGTGCCTGGAGTGTACGCGGTGGGTATACAGATACGCAGTATTTT. Its translation: CAWSVRGGYTDTQYF. Complete variable domain (other parts from reference TRBV30 and TRBJ2-3): SQTIHQWPATLVQPVGSPLSLECTVEGTSNPNLYWYRQAAGRGLQLLFYSVGIGQISSEVPQNLSASRPQDRQFILSSKKLLLSDSGFYLCAWSVRGGYTDTQYFGPGTRLTVL.